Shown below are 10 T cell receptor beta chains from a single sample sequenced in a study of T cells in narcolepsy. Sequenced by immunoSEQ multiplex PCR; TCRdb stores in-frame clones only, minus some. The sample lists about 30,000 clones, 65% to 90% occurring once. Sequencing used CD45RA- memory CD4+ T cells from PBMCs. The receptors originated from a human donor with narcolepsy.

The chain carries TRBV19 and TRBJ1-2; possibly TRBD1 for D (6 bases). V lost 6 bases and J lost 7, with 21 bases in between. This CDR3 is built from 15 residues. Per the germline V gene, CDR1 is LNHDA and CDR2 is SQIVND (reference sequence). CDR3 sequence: CASRTGGPGASGYTF. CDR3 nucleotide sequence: TGTGCCAGTAGAACCGGTGGCCCGGGGGCGTCTGGCTACACCTTC.

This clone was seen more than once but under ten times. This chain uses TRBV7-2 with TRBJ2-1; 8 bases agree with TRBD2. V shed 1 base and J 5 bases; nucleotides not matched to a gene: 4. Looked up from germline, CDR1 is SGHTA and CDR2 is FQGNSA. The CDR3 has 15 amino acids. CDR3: CASSLGGRSHNEQFF. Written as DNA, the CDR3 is TGTGCCAGCAGCTTAGGCGGGAGGAGCCACAATGAGCAGTTCTTC.

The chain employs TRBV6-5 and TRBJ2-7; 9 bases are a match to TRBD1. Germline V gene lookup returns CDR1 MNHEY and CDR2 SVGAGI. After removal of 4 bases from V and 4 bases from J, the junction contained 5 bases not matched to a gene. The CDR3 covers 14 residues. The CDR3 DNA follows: TGTGCCAGCAGTTCTACAGGGGGCGCTTACGAGCAGTACTTC. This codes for CASSSTGGAYEQYF.

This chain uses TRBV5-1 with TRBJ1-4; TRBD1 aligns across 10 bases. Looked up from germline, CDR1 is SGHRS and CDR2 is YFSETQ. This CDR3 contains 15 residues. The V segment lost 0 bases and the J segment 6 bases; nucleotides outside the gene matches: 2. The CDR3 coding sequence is TGCGCCAGCAGCTTGGGGGACAGGGGCCATGAAAAACTGTTTTTT. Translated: CASSLGDRGHEKLFF.

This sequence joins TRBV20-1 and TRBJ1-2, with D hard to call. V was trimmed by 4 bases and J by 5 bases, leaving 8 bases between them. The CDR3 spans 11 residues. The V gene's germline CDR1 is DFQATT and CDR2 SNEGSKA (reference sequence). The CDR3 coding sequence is TGCAGTGCTATTGAAGGGTATGGCTACACCTTC. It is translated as CSAIEGYGYTF.

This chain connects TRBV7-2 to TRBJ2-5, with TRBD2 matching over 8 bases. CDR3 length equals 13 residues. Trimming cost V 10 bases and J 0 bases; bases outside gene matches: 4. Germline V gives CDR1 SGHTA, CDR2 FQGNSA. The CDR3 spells CATTGGYQETQYF. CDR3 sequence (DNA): TGTGCCACTACGGGGGGGTACCAAGAGACCCAGTACTTC.

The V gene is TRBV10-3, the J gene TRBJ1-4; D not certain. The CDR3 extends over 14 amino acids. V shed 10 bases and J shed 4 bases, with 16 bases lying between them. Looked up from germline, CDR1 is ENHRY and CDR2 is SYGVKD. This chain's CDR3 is CATPQIEGNEKLFF. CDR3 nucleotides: TGTGCCACCCCTCAGATTGAGGGTAATGAAAAACTGTTTTTT.

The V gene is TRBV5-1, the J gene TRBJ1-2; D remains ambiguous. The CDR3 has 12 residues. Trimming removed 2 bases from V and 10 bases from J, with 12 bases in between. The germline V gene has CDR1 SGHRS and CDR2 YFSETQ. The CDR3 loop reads CASSLSSDSYTF. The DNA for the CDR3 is TGCGCCAGCAGCTTATCTTCCGACTCCTACACCTTC.

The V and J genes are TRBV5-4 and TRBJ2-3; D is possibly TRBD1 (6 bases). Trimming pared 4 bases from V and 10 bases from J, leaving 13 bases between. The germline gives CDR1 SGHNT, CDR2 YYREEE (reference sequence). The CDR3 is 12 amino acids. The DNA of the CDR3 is TGTGCCAGCAGCACAGGGATAAAGGCGCAGTATTTT. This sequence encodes CASSTGIKAQYF.

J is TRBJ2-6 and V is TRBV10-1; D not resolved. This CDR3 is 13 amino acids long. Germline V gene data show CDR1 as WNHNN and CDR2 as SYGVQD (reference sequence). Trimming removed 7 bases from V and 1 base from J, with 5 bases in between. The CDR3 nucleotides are TGCGCCAGCAAGGATTCTGGGGCCAACGTCCTGACTTTC. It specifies CASKDSGANVLTF.